This TCR beta chain was sequenced during a study of blood T cells in healthy people across ages. CDR1 and CDR2 (germline): SNHLY, FYNNEI. CDR3 length equals 13 residues. Trimming cost V 3 bases and J 6 bases; bases outside gene matches: 2. With a J-beta primer mix and a sample-barcoded 5' primer, a second PCR ran about 7 to 12 cycles. Every molecule of cDNA carried a tag from a template-switch adaptor with 12 random nucleotides. TCRdb processed the 5' RACE reads anew with MiXCR; each CDR3 protein has one entry. Found here are 800,000 to 950,000 distinct CDR3 sequences, around 49% of them singletons; the top ten hold 13%. In each sample, at least 6.5 million PBMCs were isolated. The sample holds a few counts of this clonotype.

V gene TRBV2 combines with J gene TRBJ2-3, with 8 bases identical to TRBD1. This clonotype was obtained from a young man in good health. The specimen sequenced was blood. CDR3 region: CASSENRGDTQYF. As DNA, the CDR3 is TGTGCCAGCAGTGAGAACAGGGGGGATACGCAGTATTTT.